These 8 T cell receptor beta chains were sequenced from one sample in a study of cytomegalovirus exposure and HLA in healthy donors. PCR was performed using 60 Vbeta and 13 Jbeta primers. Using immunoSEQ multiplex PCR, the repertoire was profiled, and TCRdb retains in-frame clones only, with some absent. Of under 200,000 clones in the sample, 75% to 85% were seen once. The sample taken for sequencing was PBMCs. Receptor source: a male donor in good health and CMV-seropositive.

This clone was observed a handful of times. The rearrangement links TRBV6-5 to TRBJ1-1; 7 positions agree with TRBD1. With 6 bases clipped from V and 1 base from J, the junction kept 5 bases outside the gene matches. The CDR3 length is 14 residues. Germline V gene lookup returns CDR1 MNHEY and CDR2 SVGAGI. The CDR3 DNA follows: TGTGCCAGCAGGAGGGGACAGACGAACACTGAAGCTTTCTTT. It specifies CASRRGQTNTEAFF.

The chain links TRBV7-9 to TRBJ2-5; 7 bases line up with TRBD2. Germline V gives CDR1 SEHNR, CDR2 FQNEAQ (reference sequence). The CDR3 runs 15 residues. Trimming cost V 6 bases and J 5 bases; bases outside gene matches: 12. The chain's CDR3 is CASSTGTTEGETQYF. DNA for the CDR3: TGTGCCAGCAGTACCGGGACTACAGAAGGCGAGACCCAGTACTTC.

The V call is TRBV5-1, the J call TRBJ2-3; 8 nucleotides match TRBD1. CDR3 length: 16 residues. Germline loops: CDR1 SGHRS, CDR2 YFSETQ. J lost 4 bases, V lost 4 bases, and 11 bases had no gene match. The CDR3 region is CASSLRAGGRSDTQYF. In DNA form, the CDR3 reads TGCGCCAGCAGCCTTCGGGCAGGGGGCCGATCAGATACGCAGTATTTT.

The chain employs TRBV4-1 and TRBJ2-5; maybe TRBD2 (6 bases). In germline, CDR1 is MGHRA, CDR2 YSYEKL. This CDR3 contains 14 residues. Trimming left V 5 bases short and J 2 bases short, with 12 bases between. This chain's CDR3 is CASSARLDQETQYF. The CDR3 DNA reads TGCGCCAGCAGCGCCCGACTAGATCAAGAGACCCAGTACTTC.

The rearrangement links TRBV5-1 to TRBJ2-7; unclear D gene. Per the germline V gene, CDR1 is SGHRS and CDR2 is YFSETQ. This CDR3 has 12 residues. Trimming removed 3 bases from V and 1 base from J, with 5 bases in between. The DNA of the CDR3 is TGCGCCAGCAGCTCCCAGTCCTACGAGCAGTACTTC. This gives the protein CASSSQSYEQYF.

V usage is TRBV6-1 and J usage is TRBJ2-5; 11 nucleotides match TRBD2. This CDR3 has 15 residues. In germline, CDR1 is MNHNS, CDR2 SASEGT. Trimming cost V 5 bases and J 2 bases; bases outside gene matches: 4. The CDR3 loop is CASSLAGGIQETQYF. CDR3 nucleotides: TGTGCCAGCAGTTTAGCGGGGGGGATTCAAGAGACCCAGTACTTC.

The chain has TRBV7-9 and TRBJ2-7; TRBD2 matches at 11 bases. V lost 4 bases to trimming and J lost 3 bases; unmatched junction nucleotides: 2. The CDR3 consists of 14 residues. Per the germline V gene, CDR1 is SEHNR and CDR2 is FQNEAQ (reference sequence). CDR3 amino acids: CASSSGTSGYEQYF. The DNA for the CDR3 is TGTGCCAGCAGCTCAGGGACTAGCGGCTACGAGCAGTACTTC.

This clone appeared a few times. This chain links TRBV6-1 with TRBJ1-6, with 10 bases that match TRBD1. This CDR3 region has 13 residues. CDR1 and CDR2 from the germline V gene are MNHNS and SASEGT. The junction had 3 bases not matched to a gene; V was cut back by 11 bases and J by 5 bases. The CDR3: CAAGTGDNSPLHF. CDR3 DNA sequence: TGTGCCGCGGGGACAGGGGATAATTCACCCCTCCACTTT.